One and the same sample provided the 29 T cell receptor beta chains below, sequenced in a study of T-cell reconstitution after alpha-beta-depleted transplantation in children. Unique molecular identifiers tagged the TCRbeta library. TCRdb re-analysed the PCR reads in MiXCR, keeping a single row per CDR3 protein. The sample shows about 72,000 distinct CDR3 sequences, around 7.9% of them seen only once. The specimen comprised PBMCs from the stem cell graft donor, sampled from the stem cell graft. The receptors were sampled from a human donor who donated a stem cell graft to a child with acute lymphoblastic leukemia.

The DNA of the CDR3 is TGTGCCAGCAGCCCCGGACGGACCAGCTCCTACGAGCAGTACTTC. Its protein product is CASSPGRTSSYEQYF. This rearrangement joins TRBV11-1 to TRBJ2-7; D not resolved. Trimming shortened V by 5 bases and J by 0 bases, and 14 bases separated the two germline ends. The CDR3 extends over 15 amino acids. CDR1 SGHAT and CDR2 FQDESV come from the germline V gene (reference sequence).

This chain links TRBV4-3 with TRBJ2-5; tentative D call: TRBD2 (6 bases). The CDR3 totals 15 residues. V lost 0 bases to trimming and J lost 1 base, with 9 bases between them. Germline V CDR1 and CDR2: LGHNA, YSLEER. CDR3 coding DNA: TGCGCCAGCAGCCAAGATTCGGGAGCCCAAGAGACCCAGTACTTC. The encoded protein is CASSQDSGAQETQYF.

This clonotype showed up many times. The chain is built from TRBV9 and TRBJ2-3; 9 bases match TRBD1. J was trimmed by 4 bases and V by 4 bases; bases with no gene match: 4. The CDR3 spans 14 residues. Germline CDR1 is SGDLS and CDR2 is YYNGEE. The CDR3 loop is CASSPWTGADTQYF. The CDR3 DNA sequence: TGTGCCAGCAGCCCCTGGACAGGGGCAGATACGCAGTATTTT.

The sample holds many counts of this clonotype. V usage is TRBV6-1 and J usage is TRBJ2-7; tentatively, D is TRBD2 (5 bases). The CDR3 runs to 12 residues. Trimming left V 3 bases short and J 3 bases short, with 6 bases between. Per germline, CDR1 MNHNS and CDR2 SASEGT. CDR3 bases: TGTGCCAGCAGTGATACTAGCTACGAGCAGTACTTC. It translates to CASSDTSYEQYF.

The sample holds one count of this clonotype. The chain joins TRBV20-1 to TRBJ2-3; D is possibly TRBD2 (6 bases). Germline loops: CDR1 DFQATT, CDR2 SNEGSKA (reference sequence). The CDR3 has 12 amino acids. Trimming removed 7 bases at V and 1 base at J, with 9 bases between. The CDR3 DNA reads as TGCAGTGGAGCGGGTGGCACAGATACGCAGTATTTT. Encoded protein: CSGAGGTDTQYF.

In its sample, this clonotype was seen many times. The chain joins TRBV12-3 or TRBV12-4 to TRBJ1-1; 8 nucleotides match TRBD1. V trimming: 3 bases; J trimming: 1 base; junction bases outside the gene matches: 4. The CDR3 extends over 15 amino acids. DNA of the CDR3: TGTGCCAGCAGTTTCAGAGGACAGGGGAACACTGAAGCTTTCTTT. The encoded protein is CASSFRGQGNTEAFF.

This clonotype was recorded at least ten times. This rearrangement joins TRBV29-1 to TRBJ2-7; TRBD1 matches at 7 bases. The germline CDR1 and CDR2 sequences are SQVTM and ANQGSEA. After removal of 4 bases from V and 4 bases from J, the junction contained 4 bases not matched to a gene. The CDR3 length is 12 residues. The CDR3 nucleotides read TGCAGCGTTGGAGGGGGCGGTTACGAGCAGTACTTC. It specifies CSVGGGGYEQYF.

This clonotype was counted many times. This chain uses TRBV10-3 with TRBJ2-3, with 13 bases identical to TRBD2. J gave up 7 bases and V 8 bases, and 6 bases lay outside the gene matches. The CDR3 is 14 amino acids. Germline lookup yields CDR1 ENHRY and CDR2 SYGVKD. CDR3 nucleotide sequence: TGTGCCATCGCCGGGACTAGCGGGATGAATACGCAGTATTTT. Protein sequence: CAIAGTSGMNTQYF.

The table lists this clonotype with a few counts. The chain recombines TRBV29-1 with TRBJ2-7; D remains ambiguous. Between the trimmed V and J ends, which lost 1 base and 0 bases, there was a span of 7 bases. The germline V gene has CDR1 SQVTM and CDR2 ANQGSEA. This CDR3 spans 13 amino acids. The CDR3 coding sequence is TGCAGCGTTGAAGGGTTGGGCTCCTACGAGCAGTACTTC. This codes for CSVEGLGSYEQYF.

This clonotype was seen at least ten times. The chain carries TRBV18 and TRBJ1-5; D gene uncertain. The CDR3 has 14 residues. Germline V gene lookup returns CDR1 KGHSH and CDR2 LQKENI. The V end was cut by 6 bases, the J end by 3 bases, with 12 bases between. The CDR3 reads CASSPPALNQPQHF. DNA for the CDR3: TGTGCCAGCTCTCCCCCAGCCCTCAATCAGCCCCAGCATTTT. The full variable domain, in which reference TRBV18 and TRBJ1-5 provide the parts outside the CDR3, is NAGVMQNPRHLVRRRGQEARLRCSPMKGHSHVYWYRQLPEEGLKFMVYLQKENIIDESGMPKERFSAEFPKEGPSILRIQQVVRGDSAAYFCASSPPALNQPQHFGDGTRLSIL.

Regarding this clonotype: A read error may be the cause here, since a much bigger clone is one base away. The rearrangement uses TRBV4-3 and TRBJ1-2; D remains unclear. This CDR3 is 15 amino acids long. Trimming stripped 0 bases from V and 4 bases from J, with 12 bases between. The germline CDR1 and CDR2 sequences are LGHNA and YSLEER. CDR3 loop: CASSQDGRAGYGYTF. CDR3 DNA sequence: TGCGCCAGCAGCCAAGATGGGAGGGCTGGCTATGGCTACACCTTC.

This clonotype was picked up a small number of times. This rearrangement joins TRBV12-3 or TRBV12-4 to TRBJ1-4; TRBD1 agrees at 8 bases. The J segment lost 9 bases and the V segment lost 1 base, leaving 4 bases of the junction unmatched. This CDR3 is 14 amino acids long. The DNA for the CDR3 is TGTGCCAGCAGTTTAGGGACAGGGAATCAAAAACTGTTTTTT. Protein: CASSLGTGNQKLFF.

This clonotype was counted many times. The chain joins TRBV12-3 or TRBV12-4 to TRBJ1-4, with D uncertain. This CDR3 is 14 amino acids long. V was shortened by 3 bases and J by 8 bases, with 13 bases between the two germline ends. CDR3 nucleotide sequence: TGTGCCAGCAGTTTGATGGTAGGAGAAGAAAAACTGTTTTTT. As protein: CASSLMVGEEKLFF.

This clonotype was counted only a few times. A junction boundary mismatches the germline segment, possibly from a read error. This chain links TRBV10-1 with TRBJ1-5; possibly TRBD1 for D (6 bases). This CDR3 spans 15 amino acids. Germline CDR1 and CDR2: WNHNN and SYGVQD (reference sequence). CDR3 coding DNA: TGTTCCAGCAGTGAGTCGACAGGAGGGGAACAGCCCCAGCATTTT. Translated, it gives CSSSESTGGEQPQHF.

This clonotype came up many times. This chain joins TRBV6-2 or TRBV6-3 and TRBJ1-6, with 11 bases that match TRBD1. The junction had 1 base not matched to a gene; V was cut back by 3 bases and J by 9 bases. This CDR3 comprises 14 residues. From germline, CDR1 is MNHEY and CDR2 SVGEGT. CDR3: CASSYGQGASPLHF. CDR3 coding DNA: TGTGCCAGCAGTTATGGACAGGGGGCTTCACCCCTCCACTTT.

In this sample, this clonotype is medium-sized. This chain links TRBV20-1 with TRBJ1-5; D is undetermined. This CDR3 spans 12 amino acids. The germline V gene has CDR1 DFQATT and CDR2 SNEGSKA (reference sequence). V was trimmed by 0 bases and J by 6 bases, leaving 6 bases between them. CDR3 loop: CSARDLSQPQHF. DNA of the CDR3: TGCAGTGCTAGAGATTTGAGTCAGCCCCAGCATTTT.

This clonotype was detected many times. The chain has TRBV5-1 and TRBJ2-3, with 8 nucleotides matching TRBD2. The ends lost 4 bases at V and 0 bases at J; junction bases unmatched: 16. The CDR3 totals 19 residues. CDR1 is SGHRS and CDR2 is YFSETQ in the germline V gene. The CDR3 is CASSLQPASGSSSTDTQYF. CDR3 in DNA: TGCGCCAGCAGCCTCCAGCCGGCCAGCGGGAGTTCTAGCACAGATACGCAGTATTTT.

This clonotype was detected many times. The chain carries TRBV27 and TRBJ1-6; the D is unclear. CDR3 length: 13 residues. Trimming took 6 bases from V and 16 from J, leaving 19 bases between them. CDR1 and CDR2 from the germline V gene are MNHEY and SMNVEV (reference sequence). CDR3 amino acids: CASSTERGYSLHF. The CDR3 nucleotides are TGTGCCAGCAGCACCGAGCGGGGTTACTCTCTCCACTTT.

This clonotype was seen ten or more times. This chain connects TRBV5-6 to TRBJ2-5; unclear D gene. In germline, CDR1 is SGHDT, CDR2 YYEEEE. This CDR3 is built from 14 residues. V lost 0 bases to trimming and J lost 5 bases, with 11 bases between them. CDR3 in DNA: TGTGCCAGCAGCTTGGCCGGGCAGGAGGAGACCCAGTACTTC. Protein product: CASSLAGQEETQYF.

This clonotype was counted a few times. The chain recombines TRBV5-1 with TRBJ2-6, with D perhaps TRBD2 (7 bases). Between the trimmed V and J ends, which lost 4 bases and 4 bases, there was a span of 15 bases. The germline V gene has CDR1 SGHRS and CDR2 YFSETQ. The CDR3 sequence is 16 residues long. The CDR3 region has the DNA TGCGCCAGCAGCCCGGGGGGCCGTTCCGGGGCCAACGTCCTGACTTTC. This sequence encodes CASSPGGRSGANVLTF.

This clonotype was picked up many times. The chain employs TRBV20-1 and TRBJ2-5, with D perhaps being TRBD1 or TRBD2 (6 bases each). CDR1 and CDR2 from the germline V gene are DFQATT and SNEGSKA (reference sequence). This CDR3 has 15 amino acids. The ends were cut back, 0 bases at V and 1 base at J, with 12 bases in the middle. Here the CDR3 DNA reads TGCAGTGCTAGAGACCCCGGGGGCTTCCAAGAGACCCAGTACTTC. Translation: CSARDPGGFQETQYF.

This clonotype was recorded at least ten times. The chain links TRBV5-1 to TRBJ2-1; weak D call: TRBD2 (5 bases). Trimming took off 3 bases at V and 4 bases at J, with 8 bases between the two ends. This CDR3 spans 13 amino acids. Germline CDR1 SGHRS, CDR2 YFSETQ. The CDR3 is CASSWSGYNEQFF. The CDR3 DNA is TGCGCCAGCAGCTGGAGCGGTTACAATGAGCAGTTCTTC.

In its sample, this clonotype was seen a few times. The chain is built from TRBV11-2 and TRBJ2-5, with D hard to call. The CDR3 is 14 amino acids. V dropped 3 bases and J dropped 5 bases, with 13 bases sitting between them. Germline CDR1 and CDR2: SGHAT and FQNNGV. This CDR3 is CASSFGRVWETQYF. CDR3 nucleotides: TGTGCCAGCAGCTTTGGTAGAGTTTGGGAGACCCAGTACTTC.

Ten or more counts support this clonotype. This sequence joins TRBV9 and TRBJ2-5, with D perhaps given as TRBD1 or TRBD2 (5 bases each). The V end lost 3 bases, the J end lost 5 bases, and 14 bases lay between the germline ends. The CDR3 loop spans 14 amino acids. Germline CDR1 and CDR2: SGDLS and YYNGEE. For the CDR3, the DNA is TGTGCCAGCAGCGGAGGGGCTTCATGGGAGACCCAGTACTTC. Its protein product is CASSGGASWETQYF.

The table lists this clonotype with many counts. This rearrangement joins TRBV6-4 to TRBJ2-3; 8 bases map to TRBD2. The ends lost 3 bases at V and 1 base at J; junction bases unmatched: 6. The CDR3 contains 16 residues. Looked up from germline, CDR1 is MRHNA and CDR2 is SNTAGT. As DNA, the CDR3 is TGTGCCAGCAGTGAACAACGGGGGGGCGGCACAGATACGCAGTATTTT. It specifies CASSEQRGGGTDTQYF.

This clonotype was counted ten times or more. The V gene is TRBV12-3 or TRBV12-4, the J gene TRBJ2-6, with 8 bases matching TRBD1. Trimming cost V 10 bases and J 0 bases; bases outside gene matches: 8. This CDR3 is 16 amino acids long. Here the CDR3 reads CATRNRGNSGANVLTF. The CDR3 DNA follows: TGTGCCACCAGAAACAGGGGGAACTCTGGGGCCAACGTCCTGACTTTC.

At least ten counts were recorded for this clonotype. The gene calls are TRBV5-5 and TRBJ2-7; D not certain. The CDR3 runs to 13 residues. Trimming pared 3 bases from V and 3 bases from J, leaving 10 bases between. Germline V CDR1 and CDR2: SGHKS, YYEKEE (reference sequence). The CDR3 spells CASSYSSYYEQYF. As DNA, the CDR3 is TGTGCCAGCAGCTATTCAAGCTACTACGAGCAGTACTTC.

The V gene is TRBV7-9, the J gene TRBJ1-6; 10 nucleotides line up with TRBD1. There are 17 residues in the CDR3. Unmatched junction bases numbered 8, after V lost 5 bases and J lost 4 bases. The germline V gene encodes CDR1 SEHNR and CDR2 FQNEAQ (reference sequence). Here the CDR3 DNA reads TGTGCCAGCAGCCCTGGACAGGGGGGCTTGTATAATTCACCCCTCCACTTT. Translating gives CASSPGQGGLYNSPLHF. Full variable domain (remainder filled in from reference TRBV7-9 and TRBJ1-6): DTGVSQNPRHKITKRGQNVTFRCDPISEHNRLYWYRQTLGQGPEFLTYFQNEAQLEKSRLLSDRFSAERPKGSFSTLEIQRTEQGDSAMYLCASSPGQGGLYNSPLHFGNGTRLTVT.

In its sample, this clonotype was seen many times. As DNA, the CDR3 is TGTGCCAGCAGTCCTTCCTTCACAGGTTTACCCAAAAACATTCAGTACTTC. Amino acid sequence: CASSPSFTGLPKNIQYF. The chain couples TRBV27 to TRBJ2-4, with D possibly being TRBD1 (5 bases). From germline, CDR1 is MNHEY and CDR2 SMNVEV (reference sequence). The CDR3 runs 17 residues. The V end lost 5 bases, the J end lost 2 bases, and 19 bases lay between the germline ends.